This TCR beta chain was profiled in a study of blood T cells in healthy people across ages. The germline V gene encodes CDR1 MNHEY and CDR2 SVGAGI. There are 14 residues in the CDR3. Trimming removed 4 bases from V and 4 bases from J, with 13 bases in between. Next came a second PCR, run for about 7 to 12 cycles, which used a sample-barcoded 5' primer along with a J-beta primer mix. TCRdb redid the calling of the 5' RACE reads with MiXCR, one entry per CDR3 protein. This table holds around 1.5 million distinct CDR3 sequences, 35% to 45% found once. This receptor was obtained from a woman between 18 and 29 years old in good health. What was sequenced was blood. The genes are TRBV6-5 and TRBJ1-2; D perhaps matches TRBD1 (5 bases). The DNA of the CDR3 is TGTGCCAGCAGTTCCACGGGACTCTCCTATGGCTACACCTTC. Its protein product is CASSSTGLSYGYTF.